Each of the 5 T cell receptor beta chains below was sequenced from the same sample in a study of blood T cell repertoires in COVID-19. The assay was immunoSEQ multiplex PCR, and TCRdb's table has in-frame clones only and misses some. This table holds approximately 250,000 clones, 75% to 85% found once. Sequenced input: peripheral blood. These receptors all stem from a human donor in a cohort sampled during active COVID-19.

V usage is TRBV10-3 and J usage is TRBJ2-7, with a weak D call TRBD1 (5 bases). From germline, CDR1 is ENHRY and CDR2 SYGVKD. Trimming removed 7 bases at V and 6 bases at J, with 16 bases between. This CDR3 is 13 amino acids long. This chain's CDR3 is CAITGRVQGEQYF. The DNA for the CDR3 is TGTGCCATCACGGGTAGAGTGCAGGGCGAGCAGTACTTC.

The V and J genes are TRBV18 and TRBJ2-7; D perhaps matches TRBD1 (5 bases). CDR3 length equals 14 residues. Germline V gene sequence: CDR1 KGHSH, CDR2 LQKENI. Trimming took 4 bases from V and 4 from J, leaving 14 bases between them. The CDR3 nucleotides are TGTGCCAGCTCACTTTCAGGGATGGAGTACGAGCAGTACTTC. This translates into CASSLSGMEYEQYF.

This clone was seen more than once but under ten times. The chain has TRBV2 and TRBJ1-3; 7 bases match TRBD1. Germline trimming cut 4 bases from V and 8 bases from J; bases unmatched to any gene: 2. CDR1 and CDR2 (germline): SNHLY, FYNNEI. This CDR3 has 12 amino acids. The CDR3: CASSGQGYTIYF. The CDR3 DNA sequence: TGTGCCAGCAGTGGACAGGGCTACACCATATATTTT.

The V call is TRBV5-1, the J call TRBJ2-3, with TRBD2 identical over 14 bases. CDR1 and CDR2 from the germline V gene are SGHRS and YFSETQ. The CDR3 loop spans 17 amino acids. V dropped 5 bases and J dropped 4; count of bases not matched to a gene: 9. The CDR3 here is CASSPGTSGRGADTQYF. The CDR3 DNA sequence: TGCGCCAGCAGTCCAGGGACTAGCGGGAGAGGCGCAGATACGCAGTATTTT.

The V call is TRBV24-1, the J call TRBJ2-7; D unresolved. The length of the CDR3 is 13 residues. Germline V lookup: CDR1 KGHDR, CDR2 SFDVKD. Deletions cut 4 bases from V and 2 bases from J, with 8 bases between. The CDR3 loop is CATSEGGTYEQYF. In DNA, the CDR3 is TGTGCCACCAGTGAAGGCGGAACCTACGAGCAGTACTTC.